These T cell receptor beta chains were read from a single sample in a study of cytomegalovirus exposure and HLA in healthy donors. The assay was immunoSEQ multiplex PCR, and TCRdb's table has in-frame clones only and misses some. This sample has some 120,000 clones, with 65% to 80% found just once. Sequenced material: PBMCs. The source is a man between 25 and 39 years old in good health and CMV-seronegative. CDR3s include the opening cysteine and the closing phenylalanine or tryptophan. The D gene is left open where the match is weak. Where a row states a size, it is once, few, many or the class of an expanded clone; other rows omit it.

>TRBJ1-1|TRBV11-2|NA|NA
CASSATRGNTEAFF
TGTGCCAGCAGTGCTACCAGGGGGAACACTGAAGCTTTCTTT
>TRBJ2-7|TRBV5-1|NA|TRBD1
CASSFGLRDRVYEQYF
TGCGCCAGCAGCTTCGGGTTGCGGGACAGGGTCTACGAGCAGTACTTC
>TRBJ1-1|TRBV9|NA|NA
CASSEGRGRSAFF
TGTGCCAGCAGCGAAGGGCGGGGGAGGTCGGCTTTCTTT
>TRBJ1-1|TRBV29-1|NA|TRBD1
CSVARDRNTEAFF
TGCAGCGTTGCCCGGGACAGGAACACTGAAGCTTTCTTT
>TRBJ1-5|TRBV5-6|NA|TRBD1
CASSLGDRGWQPQHF
TGTGCCAGCAGCTTGGGGGACAGGGGTTGGCAGCCCCAGCATTTT
>TRBJ2-2|TRBV4-1|NA|NA
CASSPARANTGELFF
TGCGCCAGCAGCCCTGCCAGGGCGAACACCGGGGAGCTGTTTTTT
>TRBJ2-1|TRBV5-1|NA|TRBD2
CASSSLLRTSGIYNEQFF
TGCGCCAGCAGCTCCCTGCTTCGGACTAGCGGAATCTACAATGAGCAGTTCTTC
>TRBJ1-1|TRBV2|NA|NA
CASSAWGGSTEAFF
TGTGCCAGCAGTGCGTGGGGTGGGAGCACTGAAGCTTTCTTT
>TRBJ1-2|TRBV2|NA|NA
CASSEERGMGGYTF
TGTGCCAGCAGTGAAGAGCGGGGCATGGGAGGCTACACCTTC
>TRBJ2-3|TRBV7-3|once|TRBD1
CASSSLGQSTDTQYF
TGTGCCAGCAGCTCCCTGGGACAGAGCACAGATACGCAGTATTTT
>TRBJ1-2|TRBV28|NA|TRBD1
CASSSRTGFYGYTF
TGTGCCAGCAGCTCAAGGACAGGGTTTTATGGCTACACCTTC
>TRBJ1-2|TRBV12-5|NA|TRBD1
CASGQGVGGYTF
TGTGCTAGTGGTCAGGGGGTAGGTGGCTACACCTTC
>TRBJ2-2|TRBV10-3|NA|TRBD1
CAITQGAGSTGELFF
TGTGCCATCACACAGGGGGCGGGCAGCACCGGGGAGCTGTTTTTT
>TRBJ1-1|TRBV7-8|NA|TRBD1
CASSPKWGTGASEAFF
TGTGCCAGCAGCCCAAAATGGGGGACAGGGGCGTCTGAAGCTTTCTTT
>TRBJ1-1|TRBV9|NA|NA
CASSDSANTEAFF
TGTGCCAGCAGCGACAGTGCGAACACTGAAGCTTTCTTT
>TRBJ2-3|TRBV9|NA|TRBD2
CASSVKAGGPTDTQYF
TGTGCCAGCAGCGTAAAAGCGGGGGGGCCCACAGATACGCAGTATTTT
>TRBJ2-7|TRBV19|NA|NA
CASSSQTGTSYEQYF
TGTGCCAGTAGTTCACAGACAGGCACCTCCTACGAGCAGTACTTC
>TRBJ2-3|TRBV7-9|NA|TRBD1
CASSLAPGTGTDTQYF
TGTGCCAGCAGCTTAGCCCCCGGGACAGGAACAGATACGCAGTATTTT
>TRBJ1-1|TRBV9|NA|NA
CASSTGTGTEAFF
TGTGCCAGCAGTACGGGGACTGGGACTGAAGCTTTCTTT
>TRBJ2-5|TRBV29-1|NA|TRBD2
CSGGGAETQYF
TGCAGCGGGGGGGGAGCAGAGACCCAGTACTTC
>TRBJ1-4|TRBV7-2|NA|NA
CASSLMSNEKLFF
TGTGCCAGCAGCTTAATGAGTAATGAAAAACTGTTTTTT
>TRBJ1-1|TRBV9|NA|NA
CASSGRVNTEAFF
TGTGCCAGCAGCGGCCGGGTGAACACTGAAGCTTTCTTT
>TRBJ1-5|TRBV2|NA|TRBD1
CASSTGQNNQPQHF
TGTGCCAGCAGTACGGGACAGAACAATCAGCCCCAGCATTTT
>TRBJ1-2|TRBV5-1|NA|NA
CASSLGQDSGYTF
TGCGCCAGCAGCTTGGGACAGGACTCTGGCTACACCTTC
>TRBJ2-5|TRBV2|NA|TRBD1
CGSRTGIGETQYF
TGTGGGTCACGGACAGGGATCGGAGAGACCCAGTACTTC
>TRBJ2-3|TRBV21-1|NA|NA
CASSRQVRQGRKEGTIPSTDTQYF
TGTGCCAGCAGCAGACAGGTCAGACAAGGACGAAAGGAAGGGACTATCCCTAGCACAGATACGCAGTATTTT
>TRBJ1-1|TRBV7-9|NA|TRBD1
CASSFGFKIGGVGNTEAFF
TGTGCCAGCAGCTTCGGGTTTAAAATAGGGGGCGTTGGGAACACTGAAGCTTTCTTT
>TRBJ2-5|TRBV12-2|NA|NA
CASRLDFSTSGKETQYF
TGTGCAAGTCGCTTAGATTTCTCGACTAGCGGAAAAGAGACCCAGTACTTC
>TRBJ1-5|TRBV28|NA|NA
CASTFPRDRFSQSNQPQHF
TGTGCCAGCACCTTCCCCCGTGACAGGTTTTCCCAAAGCAATCAGCCCCAGCATTTT
>TRBJ2-3|TRBV18|NA|NA
CASSPGADTQYF
TGTGCCAGCTCACCAGGGGCGGATACGCAGTATTTT
>TRBJ1-2|TRBV10-3|NA|NA
CAISESTLESAAPYGYTF
TGTGCCATCAGTGAGTCGACTCTAGAGTCAGCCGCCCCCTATGGCTACACCTTC
>TRBJ1-1|TRBV6-1|NA|NA
CASSPNRGIAEAFF
TGTGCCAGCAGCCCAAACCGGGGTATCGCTGAAGCTTTCTTT
>TRBJ2-1|TRBV6-4|NA|NA
CASSDNGEAADEQFF
TGTGCCAGCAGTGACAACGGCGAGGCGGCGGATGAGCAGTTCTTC
>TRBJ2-7|TRBV28|NA|TRBD2
CASSPRLAGGTGEQYF
TGTGCCAGCAGTCCCCGACTAGCGGGAGGGACGGGCGAGCAGTACTTC
>TRBJ1-2|TRBV7-3|NA|NA
CASSDPGPQGGYTF
TGTGCCAGCAGCGACCCGGGCCCCCAGGGGGGCTACACCTTC
>TRBJ2-5|TRBV13|NA|TRBD2
CASSLGLAEETQYF
TGTGCCAGCAGTCTAGGACTAGCGGAAGAGACCCAGTACTTC
>TRBJ2-5|TRBV14|NA|NA
CASSLNSGGTQYF
TGTGCCAGCAGCCTCAATAGCGGTGGGACCCAGTACTTC
>TRBJ2-5|TRBV5-4|NA|TRBD2
CASTQFGGGTRETQYF
TGTGCCAGCACCCAATTCGGAGGGGGGACTAGGGAGACCCAGTACTTC
>TRBJ1-1|TRBV5-6|NA|NA
CASSRGYTEAFF
TGTGCCAGCAGTCGGGGGTACACTGAAGCTTTCTTT
>TRBJ2-6|TRBV10-1|NA|NA
CASTVSGANVLTF
TGCGCCAGCACCGTGTCTGGGGCCAACGTCCTGACTTTC
>TRBJ1-3|TRBV27|NA|NA
CASSSDRTSGNTIYF
TGTGCCAGCAGTTCAGACAGGACTTCTGGAAACACCATATATTTT
>TRBJ1-1|TRBV4-3|NA|TRBD1
CASSQDIPTGGRRNTEAFF
TGCGCCAGCAGCCAAGACATTCCCACAGGGGGTAGAAGAAACACTGAAGCTTTCTTT
>TRBJ1-3|TRBV28|NA|NA
CAAQKSPGNTIYF
TGTGCCGCCCAGAAGTCGCCTGGAAACACCATATATTTT
>TRBJ1-2|TRBV19|NA|TRBD1
CASSIPGQGRDYGYTF
TGTGCCAGTAGTATCCCAGGACAGGGGAGGGACTATGGCTACACCTTC
>TRBJ1-2|TRBV5-1|NA|TRBD1
CASSLGGQGASRANYGYTF
TGCGCCAGCAGCCTGGGGGGACAGGGGGCATCCCGAGCTAACTATGGCTACACCTTC
>TRBJ2-7|TRBV30|NA|NA
CAWNNGGSYEQYF
TGTGCCTGGAACAACGGGGGCTCCTACGAGCAGTACTTC
>TRBJ2-3|TRBV9|once|NA
CASSVGAGQTISTDTQYF
TGTGCCAGCAGCGTAGGAGCGGGACAAACAATTAGCACAGATACGCAGTATTTT
>TRBJ1-2|TRBV14|NA|TRBD1
CASSQGQGNLYGYTF
TGTGCCAGCAGCCAAGGACAGGGAAACCTCTATGGCTACACCTTC